One and the same sample provided the 20 T cell receptor beta chains below, sequenced in a study of cytomegalovirus exposure and HLA in healthy donors (dated by TCRdb to the late 2010s). Library preparation was by the immunoSEQ multiplex PCR assay. A mixture of 60 forward primers for TCR Vbeta segments and 13 reverse primers for TCR Jbeta segments was used in the multiplex PCR. Held by TCRdb, this immuneACCESS table contains in-frame sequences only and omits some clones. Under half of the omission traces to an unresolved V gene where checked; the cause of the rest is unknown. In this sample the table shows 100,000 or so clones, around 72% of which occur a single time. Over 12% of the sample goes to the ten largest clones. Sequenced input: PBMCs. The receptors were sampled from a male donor in good health and CMV-seropositive.

The rearrangement links TRBV5-1 to TRBJ2-5, with D maybe TRBD1 (6 bases). The germline CDR1 and CDR2 sequences are SGHRS and YFSETQ. Trimming took 4 bases from V and 4 from J, leaving 14 bases between them. This CDR3 is built from 14 residues. CDR3: CASSAGEGVETQYF. The CDR3 region has the DNA TGCGCCAGCAGCGCTGGAGAGGGGGTAGAGACCCAGTACTTC.

The chain links TRBV7-2 to TRBJ2-3; TRBD2 is a possible D gene (5 bases). The CDR3 runs to 16 residues. Trimming cost V 1 base and J 0 bases, with 11 bases left between them. Germline loops: CDR1 SGHTA, CDR2 FQGNSA. The CDR3 here is CASSLVSLASTDTQYF. The DNA for the CDR3 is TGTGCCAGCAGCTTAGTGTCGCTAGCTAGCACAGATACGCAGTATTTT.

V is TRBV27 and J is TRBJ2-1; tentatively, D is TRBD2 (5 bases). Per germline, CDR1 MNHEY and CDR2 SMNVEV (reference sequence). The CDR3 has 15 amino acids. V gave up 3 bases and J gave up 4 bases, with 13 bases separating them. In DNA form, the CDR3 reads TGTGCCAGCAGTTTTGACGGGATGAGGTACAATGAGCAGTTCTTC. Protein sequence: CASSFDGMRYNEQFF.

The V and J genes are TRBV28 and TRBJ1-1; D possibly corresponds to TRBD1 (6 bases). Germline V lookup: CDR1 MDHEN, CDR2 SYDVKM. This CDR3 contains 15 residues. The V gene lost 5 bases and the J gene lost 6 bases, with 19 bases spanning the gap. DNA for the CDR3: TGTGCCAGCAGTCCGTTGAGGCGGGGGGCGGCTGAAGCTTTCTTT. Translated: CASSPLRRGAAEAFF.

This sequence joins TRBV5-1 and TRBJ2-7, with TRBD2 matching 8 bases. Trimming cost V 5 bases and J 3 bases; bases outside gene matches: 10. Germline V lookup: CDR1 SGHRS, CDR2 YFSETQ. The CDR3 runs 15 residues. The CDR3 coding sequence is TGCGCCAGCAGACCTCGGCTAGCGGGCCTCTACGAGCAGTACTTC. It encodes CASRPRLAGLYEQYF.

The chain links TRBV9 to TRBJ1-3; tentatively, D is TRBD1 (6 bases). Trimming took off 3 bases at V and 4 bases at J, with 8 bases between the two ends. Germline V lookup: CDR1 SGDLS, CDR2 YYNGEE. CDR3 length: 13 residues. The CDR3 region has the DNA TGTGCCAGCAGCGGAGGACAGGGAAACACCATATATTTT. It codes for CASSGGQGNTIYF.

The J gene is TRBJ1-6, the V gene TRBV7-7; D remains unclear. The CDR3 is made up of 13 amino acids. Trimming stripped 5 bases from V and 6 bases from J, with 8 bases between. CDR1 and CDR2 from the germline V gene are SSHAT and FNYEAQ (reference sequence). The CDR3 DNA reads as TGTGCCAGCAGCCCGGAGGTTAATTCACCCCTCCACTTT. Protein sequence: CASSPEVNSPLHF.

This chain connects TRBV18 to TRBJ1-6; D gene unclear. The germline V gene encodes CDR1 KGHSH and CDR2 LQKENI. This CDR3 contains 13 residues. Trimming took 3 bases from V and 12 from J, leaving 12 bases between them. CDR3: CASSPLERGPLHF. CDR3 bases: TGTGCCAGCTCACCGTTGGAGAGAGGACCCCTCCACTTT.

V gene TRBV4-2 combines with J gene TRBJ1-5; 7 bases match TRBD1. The CDR3 sequence is 14 residues long. The ends lost 2 bases at V and 4 bases at J; junction bases unmatched: 2. CDR1 is LGHNA, CDR2 YNFKEQ, per germline. CDR3 DNA: TGTGCCAGCAGCCAAACAGGGGCGAATCAGCCCCAGCATTTT. The encoded protein is CASSQTGANQPQHF.

This chain connects TRBV5-1 to TRBJ1-2; D is undetermined. The CDR3 contains 13 residues. Germline V gives CDR1 SGHRS, CDR2 YFSETQ. Trimming pared 4 bases from V and 0 bases from J, leaving 7 bases between. Written as DNA, the CDR3 is TGCGCCAGCAGCGTCGAGTCTAACTATGGCTACACCTTC. The encoded protein is CASSVESNYGYTF.

J is TRBJ2-7 and V is TRBV7-8; perhaps TRBD2 as D (5 bases). Germline loops: CDR1 SGHVS, CDR2 FQNEAQ. The CDR3 totals 14 residues. Trimming took off 8 bases at V and 5 bases at J, with 19 bases between the two ends. CDR3: CASGREASLDEQYF. CDR3 DNA sequence: TGTGCCAGCGGACGGGAAGCCTCACTAGACGAGCAGTACTTC.

The chain uses TRBV4-2 and TRBJ2-1; D possibly corresponds to TRBD2 (6 bases). The V gene's germline CDR1 is LGHNA and CDR2 YNFKEQ. Between the trimmed V and J ends, which lost 1 base and 10 bases, there was a span of 11 bases. This CDR3 is 13 amino acids long. The CDR3 DNA reads as TGTGCCAGCAGCCAAGGGGCCGGGGGAGAGCAGTTCTTC. Amino acids: CASSQGAGGEQFF.

J is TRBJ2-2 and V is TRBV6-5; D gene uncertain. Trimming shortened V by 6 bases and J by 7 bases, and 6 bases separated the two germline ends. The V gene's germline CDR1 is MNHEY and CDR2 SVGAGI. There are 11 residues in the CDR3. CDR3 in DNA: TGTGCCAGCAGGTTGTACGGGGAGCTGTTTTTT. Its protein product is CASRLYGELFF.

The chain recombines TRBV5-6 with TRBJ1-6, with 7 bases fitting TRBD1. Germline lookup yields CDR1 SGHDT and CDR2 YYEEEE. The trim removed 2 bases at V and 7 bases at J, leaving 3 bases unmatched. There are 14 residues in the CDR3. The CDR3 is CASSFGTVNSPLHF. In DNA, the CDR3 is TGTGCCAGCAGCTTCGGGACAGTGAATTCACCCCTCCACTTT.

Note on this clone: The junction differs from germline at one of its ends, possibly a read error. The genes are TRBV27 and TRBJ1-5; 8 bases agree with TRBD1. Germline values: CDR1 MNHEY, CDR2 SMNVEV (reference sequence). The CDR3 spans 14 residues. DNA of the CDR3: TGTGACAGCAGTAGACAGGGGAGCAATCAGCCCCAGCATTTT. Amino acid sequence: CDSSRQGSNQPQHF.

The sample holds one count of this clone. V is TRBV7-9 and J is TRBJ2-1; 7 bases line up with TRBD2. This CDR3 has 15 residues. Trimming at V came to 7 bases and at J to 5 bases, leaving 11 bases not matched to a gene. CDR1 is SEHNR, CDR2 FQNEAQ, per germline (reference sequence). Here the CDR3 DNA reads TGTGCCAGCACTGGGCCGGGACTATTACACAATGAGCAGTTCTTC. Translation: CASTGPGLLHNEQFF.

The rearrangement uses TRBV25-1 and TRBJ1-3, with TRBD1 as a possible D gene (5 bases). Trimming took 1 base from V and 0 from J, leaving 10 bases between them. The CDR3 spans 16 residues. Germline CDR1 MGHDK, CDR2 SYGVNS. CDR3 loop: CASSEFSGFSGNTIYF. For the CDR3, the DNA is TGTGCCAGCAGTGAATTTTCAGGGTTCTCTGGAAACACCATATATTTT. Drawing the rest from reference TRBV25-1 and TRBJ1-3, the complete variable domain is EADIYQTPRYLVIGTGKKITLECSQTMGHDKMYWYQQDPGMELHLIHYSYGVNSTEKGDLSSESTVSRIRTEHFPLTLESARPSHTSQYLCASSEFSGFSGNTIYFGEGSWLTVV.

The chain has TRBV7-3 and TRBJ2-2, with 9 bases identical to TRBD2. The CDR3 runs to 16 residues. The germline V gene encodes CDR1 SGHTA and CDR2 FQGTGA. After removal of 4 bases from V and 2 bases from J, the junction contained 5 bases not matched to a gene. CDR3 nucleotides: TGTGCCAGCAGCTCCAAGCGGGGGGAAAACACCGGGGAGCTGTTTTTT. Translation gives CASSSKRGENTGELFF. Looking up the rest from reference TRBV7-3 and TRBJ2-2 gives the full variable domain: GAGVSQTPSNKVTEKGKYVELRCDPISGHTALYWYRQSLGQGPEFLIYFQGTGAADDSGLPNDRFFAVRPEGSVSTLKIQRTERGDSAVYLCASSSKRGENTGELFFGEGSRLTVL.

This rearrangement joins TRBV15 to TRBJ1-6; D is ambiguous. The V end was cut by 2 bases, the J end by 2 bases, with 13 bases between. The CDR3 contains 17 residues. Germline V lookup: CDR1 LNHNV, CDR2 YYDKDF (reference sequence). In nucleotides, the CDR3 is TGTGCCACCAGCAGACCACTCTCCGGGACCTATAATTCACCCCTCCACTTT. Protein product: CATSRPLSGTYNSPLHF. The whole variable domain, filled in from reference TRBV15 and TRBJ1-6, reads DAMVIQNPRYQVTQFGKPVTLSCSQTLNHNVMYWYQQKSSQAPKLLFHYYDKDFNNEADTPDNFQSRRPNTSFCFLDIRSPGLGDTAMYLCATSRPLSGTYNSPLHFGNGTRLTVT.

The chain employs TRBV7-6 and TRBJ1-6, with D perhaps matching TRBD1 (6 bases). Between the trimmed V and J ends, which lost 5 bases and 0 bases, there was a span of 11 bases. There are 16 residues in the CDR3. In germline, CDR1 is SGHVS, CDR2 FNYEAQ. The CDR3 reads CASSLTGSSYNSPLHF. The CDR3 DNA sequence: TGTGCCAGCAGCCTAACAGGGAGCTCCTATAATTCACCCCTCCACTTT. Filled out from reference TRBV7-6 and TRBJ1-6, the complete variable domain reads GAGVSQSPRYKVTKRGQDVALRCDPISGHVSLYWYRQALGQGPEFLTYFNYEAQQDKSGLPNDRFSAERPEGSISTLTIQRTEQRDSAMYRCASSLTGSSYNSPLHFGNGTRLTVT.